The next 18 T cell receptor beta chains were all read from a single sample in a study of spatial heterogeneity in lung cancer. TCRdb itself ran the 5' RACE reads through MiXCR, one entry per CDR3 protein. The sample shows 20,000 to 25,000 distinct CDR3 sequences, approximately 4.4% of them seen only once. Noted time point: sample taken at primary tumor resection. No cell sorting; template was whole RNA from tumor, lung tissue or PBMC. This specimen consisted of PBMCs, obtained at surgery. The receptors come from a male donor with early-stage non-small cell lung cancer.

This clonotype was observed at least ten times. CDR3 DNA sequence: TGTGCCAGCAGTTGGGTCGCGGGAGGGCGGGAGACCCAGTACTTC. Protein: CASSWVAGGRETQYF. The rearrangement links TRBV12-3 or TRBV12-4 to TRBJ2-5; 9 bases fit TRBD2. With V trimmed by 4 bases and J by 5 bases, 8 bases remained unmatched. CDR3 size: 15 residues.

This clonotype occurred many times. This rearrangement joins TRBV5-1 to TRBJ1-1; TRBD1 might be the D (5 bases). The CDR3 totals 15 residues. Trimming took 0 bases from V and 0 from J, leaving 9 bases between them. The V gene's germline CDR1 is SGHRS and CDR2 YFSETQ. The CDR3 DNA reads TGCGCCAGCAGCTTGGGCCCAGGGATGAACACTGAAGCTTTCTTT. Amino acids: CASSLGPGMNTEAFF. Supplemented by reference TRBV5-1 and TRBJ1-1, the full variable domain reads KAGVTQTPRYLIKTRGQQVTLSCSPISGHRSVSWYQQTPGQGLQFLFEYFSETQRNKGNFPGRFSGRQFSNSRSEMNVSTLELGDSALYLCASSLGPGMNTEAFFGQGTRLTVV.

The chain has TRBV7-2 and TRBJ2-5, with TRBD2 matching 12 bases. The CDR3 runs to 16 residues. V shed 1 base, J shed 5 bases, and the junction held 5 bases outside the gene matches. CDR1 and CDR2 from the germline V gene are SGHTA and FQGNSA. In nucleotides, the CDR3 is TGTGCCAGCAGCTTAGGGACTAGCGGGGCCCAGGAGACCCAGTACTTC. It translates to CASSLGTSGAQETQYF.

This clonotype was seen repeatedly, ten times or more. The V call is TRBV7-6, the J call TRBJ2-2, with D maybe TRBD2 (5 bases). This CDR3 has 15 amino acids. Looked up from germline, CDR1 is SGHVS and CDR2 is FNYEAQ. V was pared by 5 bases and J by 2 bases, with 12 bases between. For the CDR3, the DNA is TGTGCCAGCAGCCAGGCTAGCCCTAACACCGGGGAGCTGTTTTTT. It is translated as CASSQASPNTGELFF.

This clonotype was counted many times. The chain couples TRBV20-1 to TRBJ2-1; TRBD2 agrees at 13 bases. V shed 0 bases, J shed 5 bases, and the junction held 1 base outside the gene matches. The CDR3 is 15 amino acids. CDR1 and CDR2 (germline): DFQATT, SNEGSKA (reference sequence). The CDR3 sequence: CSARDGLAGDNEQFF. Written as DNA, the CDR3 is TGCAGTGCTAGAGATGGACTAGCGGGGGACAATGAGCAGTTCTTC.

This clonotype was counted at least ten times. V and J are TRBV21-1 and TRBJ1-2; no DNA check was done on the table's D call, TRBD1. TRBV21-1 is flagged as a pseudogene. CDR3 length: 14 residues. For the CDR3, the DNA is TGTGCCAGCAGCATACAGGGTCGGGGCTATGGCTACACCTTC. Protein product: CASSIQGRGYGYTF.

There are many counts of this clonotype. The chain joins TRBV3-1 to TRBJ2-2, with TRBD1 matching 9 bases. J lost 2 bases, V lost 1 base, and 5 bases had no gene match. The V gene's germline CDR1 is LGHDT and CDR2 YNNKEL (reference sequence). The CDR3 spans 17 residues. The CDR3 here is CASSQGWTGANTGELFF. Here the CDR3 DNA reads TGTGCCAGCAGCCAAGGATGGACAGGGGCAAACACCGGGGAGCTGTTTTTT.

There are many counts of this clonotype. This sequence joins TRBV29-1 and TRBJ2-7; D is undetermined. Germline lookup yields CDR1 SQVTM and CDR2 ANQGSEA. The CDR3 runs 11 residues. V lost 4 bases, J lost 4 bases, and 8 bases lay in between. The chain's CDR3 is CSVGREYEQYF. The DNA of the CDR3 is TGCAGCGTTGGACGCGAGTACGAGCAGTACTTC.

V is TRBV7-3 and J is TRBJ1-1; D gene unclear. The CDR3 totals 14 residues. From germline, CDR1 is SGHTA and CDR2 FQGTGA. V lost 4 bases to trimming and J lost 3 bases, with 12 bases between them. CDR3 sequence reads: CASSSSDQDTEAFF. In nucleotides, the CDR3 is TGTGCCAGCAGCTCCTCGGACCAAGACACTGAAGCTTTCTTT. The full variable domain, with the rest looked up from reference TRBV7-3 and TRBJ1-1, is GAGVSQTPSNKVTEKGKYVELRCDPISGHTALYWYRQSLGQGPEFLIYFQGTGAADDSGLPNDRFFAVRPEGSVSTLKIQRTERGDSAVYLCASSSSDQDTEAFFGQGTRLTVV.

This clonotype is medium-sized. The rearrangement uses TRBV6-2 or TRBV6-3 and TRBJ2-7; TRBD2 agrees at 7 bases. This CDR3 has 15 residues. CDR1 and CDR2 (germline): MNHEY, SVGEGT. Germline trimming cut 6 bases from V and 2 bases from J; bases unmatched to any gene: 10. The CDR3 region is CASSTTGGPTYEQYF. CDR3 in DNA: TGTGCCAGCAGCACCACGGGGGGACCAACCTACGAGCAGTACTTC.

By sample fraction, this clonotype is medium-sized. The chain employs TRBV5-5 and TRBJ1-1; D remains unclear. V was clipped by 4 bases and J by 3 bases, with 22 bases between them. Germline assignment: CDR1 SGHKS and CDR2 YYEKEE (reference sequence). This CDR3 is 17 amino acids long. CDR3 coding DNA: TGTGCCAGCAGCGGCCCGGAGCCGTCCAATTCCGACACTGAAGCTTTCTTT. Translation: CASSGPEPSNSDTEAFF.

This clonotype was recorded at least ten times. The chain carries TRBV3-1 and TRBJ1-3, with TRBD1 identical over 7 bases. With V trimmed by 5 bases and J by 8 bases, 6 bases remained unmatched. The CDR3 covers 13 residues. CDR1 and CDR2 (germline): LGHDT, YNNKEL (reference sequence). The CDR3 bases are TGTGCCAGCAGCACGAGACAGGGCCACACCATATATTTT. It yields the protein CASSTRQGHTIYF.

This clonotype was counted many times. The V gene is TRBV4-3, the J gene TRBJ2-3; a possible D gene is TRBD2 (5 bases). The V end lost 0 bases, the J end lost 9 bases, and 13 bases lay between the germline ends. CDR3 length equals 14 residues. In germline, CDR1 is LGHNA, CDR2 YSLEER. The CDR3 region is CASSQDRRRTTQYF. CDR3 DNA sequence: TGCGCCAGCAGCCAAGATAGGAGGCGGACGACGCAGTATTTT.

Ten or more counts support this clonotype. This chain connects TRBV7-2 to TRBJ1-3; D is unclear. CDR1 is SGHTA and CDR2 is FQGNSA in the germline V gene. Trimming stripped 0 bases from V and 4 bases from J, with 4 bases between. CDR3 length equals 13 residues. DNA for the CDR3: TGTGCCAGCAGCTTAGCTGTCGGAAACACCATATATTTT. This codes for CASSLAVGNTIYF.

This clonotype was found many times. The chain recombines TRBV29-1 with TRBJ1-1; 11 bases are a match to TRBD1. Per germline, CDR1 SQVTM and CDR2 ANQGSEA. V was clipped by 6 bases and J by 2 bases; unmatched bases: 5. The CDR3 contains 14 residues. The CDR3 nucleotides read TGCAGCGTGCCGGGACAGGGGGTCAACACTGAAGCTTTCTTT. Residues: CSVPGQGVNTEAFF.

This clonotype came up many times. The chain links TRBV27 to TRBJ1-5, with 7 nucleotides matching TRBD1. Losses at the gene ends were 0 bases for V and 2 bases for J; bases not matched to a gene: 1. The length of the CDR3 is 15 residues. Looked up from germline, CDR1 is MNHEY and CDR2 is SMNVEV (reference sequence). CDR3 nucleotides: TGTGCCAGCAGTTTATCAGGGGGCGGCAATCAGCCCCAGCATTTT. This sequence encodes CASSLSGGGNQPQHF.

This clonotype was detected a few times. This sequence joins TRBV7-9 and TRBJ1-2; TRBD1 is a possible D gene (6 bases). Per germline, CDR1 SEHNR and CDR2 FQNEAQ (reference sequence). Trimming took off 5 bases at V and 4 bases at J, with 17 bases between the two ends. This CDR3 is built from 15 residues. Here the CDR3 reads CASSPSAGAAYGYTF. The CDR3 coding sequence is TGTGCCAGCAGCCCAAGCGCGGGGGCCGCCTATGGCTACACCTTC.

Worth noting for this clonotype: Being one base from a much bigger clone, this may be a read error. This sequence joins TRBV3-1 and TRBJ2-7, with a tentative D call TRBD1 (5 bases). This CDR3 has 15 residues. Germline values: CDR1 LGHDT, CDR2 YNNKEL (reference sequence). The CDR3 reads CASSQDWGSVYEQHF. In nucleotides, the CDR3 is TGTGCCAGCAGCCAAGATTGGGGCAGCGTCTACGAGCAGCACTTC.